This T cell receptor (beta chain) was retrieved from a study of tumor-infiltrating lymphocytes in primary liver carcinoma (dated by TCRdb to the late 2010s). With respect to the entire study: Roughly five patients with histopathologically diagnosed primary liver carcinoma underwent surgical resection in China between late 2015 and March 2016. TCRbeta repertoire sequencing covered about 35 specimens from 5 patients: 25 tumor regions, 5 adjacent noncancerous liver tissues and 5 peripheral blood samples. Of the five patients (three men and two women, aged 30 to 69 years), four had hepatocellular carcinoma and one had combined HCC and intrahepatic cholangiocarcinoma. Samples yielded roughly 3.65 to 7.5 million productive TCRbeta reads; read depth did not differ significantly between tissue types. Technical replicate repertoires showed high reproducibility, with mean shared-clone rates near 0.89 and correlation coefficients above 0.95. For each liver tumor, the study sampled five regions along with adjacent normal tissue and blood, and applied TCRbeta repertoire sequencing, expression microarrays and whole-exome sequencing. Tumors of the five patients were stage T1-T3 N0M0 with maximum diameters of roughly 4.2 to 11 cm.

A remark on this clonotype: Its antigen is currently not known. The junction departs from germline at one end; a sequencing error may be responsible.

Using a constant-region primer and ProtoScript II reverse transcriptase, TCRbeta-specific cDNA was reverse-transcribed from roughly 460 ng total RNA. Three nested multiplex PCR rounds, following a slightly modified ARM-PCR procedure, were used to build the TCRbeta libraries. Sample barcodes and Illumina adapters were added in a final 25-cycle PCR with Deep VentR polymerase. Before sequencing, amplicons between 200 and 500 bp were purified from gel using a QIAquick gel extraction kit. An Illumina HiSeq 2500 was used to sequence the TCRbeta amplicons, generating 250-bp paired-end reads. In the original analysis: Reads were quality-trimmed with Trimmomatic v0.33, and paired reads were merged with FLASH v1.2.11 to recover full CDR3 sequences. MiGEC v1.2.1b assigned V, D and J germline segments to the rearranged TCRbeta sequences. Clonotype statistics, along with Shannon-Wiener diversity indices, were calculated using VDJtools v1.0.0. Except for diversity analysis, only the 250 most abundant clonotypes of each sample were used in subsequent analyses to reduce sampling bias. TCRdb took the public reads, trimmed them with fastp at Q25, ran MiXCR for clone calling and kept in-frame beta chains. Merged by CDR3 protein, the rows form single entries marked with the most common genes and DNA. TCRdb's processing, not the study's, gives the V and J calls here. The sample contains about 320,000 distinct CDR3 sequences, about 60% of them found a single time. Around 9.5% of the sample is held by the ten biggest clonotypes.

RNA from unsorted whole blood was extracted with TRIzol reagent, and germline DNA was obtained with the DNeasy Blood & Tissue kit. Patients had chronic HBV infection and were treatment-naive at sampling. Before surgery, roughly 4 milliliters of peripheral blood were drawn into K2EDTA tubes. The investigation overall reported the following: Bulk unsorted samples precluded comparing CD4+ and CD8+ T cell repertoires. With just 4 or 5 patients in the study, the authors point out that the findings should be validated in a larger study. Compared with blood, tumors had a significantly larger share of the repertoire taken up by the top 250 clones (p = 0.039). Repertoire overlap was found to be higher between tumor regions (mean roughly 36%) than between tumor-adjacent (roughly 17%) or tumor-blood (around 15%) pairs, consistent with antigen-driven expansion. Only the TCR beta chain was sequenced, which likely underestimates true repertoire diversity because unpaired alpha chains were not captured.

The clonotype comes from a man in his forties or fifties with primary liver carcinoma and hepatitis B virus infection. Sequenced sample: peripheral blood.

This receptor carries the CDR3 CSSSYPPSRAGAYNEQFF. The nucleotides read TGTTCCAGCAGTTACCCACCCTCCCGAGCGGGGGCCTACAATGAGCAGTTCTTC. The chain is made from TRBV6-2 or TRBV6-3 and TRBJ2-1; 8 central nucleotides agree with TRBD2. The germline V gene provides CDR1 MNHEY and CDR2 SVGEGT. Reading from cysteine to phenylalanine, the CDR3 counts 18 amino acids. Only CDR3 DNA remains: 54 bases, in frame from the first base.